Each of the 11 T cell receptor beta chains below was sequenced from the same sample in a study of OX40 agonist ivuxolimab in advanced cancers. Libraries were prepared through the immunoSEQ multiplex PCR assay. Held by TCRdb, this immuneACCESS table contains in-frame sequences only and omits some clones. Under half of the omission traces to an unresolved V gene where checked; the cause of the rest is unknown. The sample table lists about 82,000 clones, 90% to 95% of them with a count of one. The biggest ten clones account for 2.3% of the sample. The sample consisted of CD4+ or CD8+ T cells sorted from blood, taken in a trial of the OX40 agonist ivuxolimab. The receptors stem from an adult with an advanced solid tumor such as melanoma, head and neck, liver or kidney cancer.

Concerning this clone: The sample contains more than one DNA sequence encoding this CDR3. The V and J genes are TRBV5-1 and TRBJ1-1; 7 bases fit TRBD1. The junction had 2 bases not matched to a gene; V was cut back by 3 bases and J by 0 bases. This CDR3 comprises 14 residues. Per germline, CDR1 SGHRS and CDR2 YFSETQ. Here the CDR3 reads CASSSGQLNTEAFF. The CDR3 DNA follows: TGCGCCAGCAGCTCGGGACAGTTGAACACTGAAGCTTTCTTT.

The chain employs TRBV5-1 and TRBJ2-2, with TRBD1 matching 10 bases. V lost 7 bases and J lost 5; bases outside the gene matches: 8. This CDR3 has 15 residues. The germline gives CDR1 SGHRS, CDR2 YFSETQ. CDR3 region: CASSDRGLGTGELFF. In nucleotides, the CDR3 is TGCGCCAGCTCCGACAGGGGGCTGGGAACCGGGGAGCTGTTTTTT. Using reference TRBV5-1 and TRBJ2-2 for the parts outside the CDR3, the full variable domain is KAGVTQTPRYLIKTRGQQVTLSCSPISGHRSVSWYQQTPGQGLQFLFEYFSETQRNKGNFPGRFSGRQFSNSRSEMNVSTLELGDSALYLCASSDRGLGTGELFFGEGSRLTVL.

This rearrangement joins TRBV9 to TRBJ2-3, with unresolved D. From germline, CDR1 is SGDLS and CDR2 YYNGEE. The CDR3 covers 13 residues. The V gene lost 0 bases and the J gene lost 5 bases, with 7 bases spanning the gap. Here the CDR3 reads CASSVADLDTQYF. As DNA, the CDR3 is TGTGCCAGCAGCGTAGCTGACCTAGATACGCAGTATTTT.

The CDR3 here is CASSAPGQAMNTEAFF. In nucleotides, the CDR3 is TGTGCCAGCAGTGCGCCTGGACAGGCAATGAACACTGAAGCTTTCTTT. J is TRBJ1-1 and V is TRBV11-3; TRBD1 matches 7 bases. The germline gives CDR1 SGHNT, CDR2 YENEEA. The trim removed 6 bases at V and 0 bases at J, leaving 10 bases unmatched. This CDR3 is built from 16 residues.

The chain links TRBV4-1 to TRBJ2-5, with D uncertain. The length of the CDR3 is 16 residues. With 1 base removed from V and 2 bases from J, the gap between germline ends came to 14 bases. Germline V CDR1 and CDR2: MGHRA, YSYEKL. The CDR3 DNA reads TGCGCCAGCAGCCAAGGGAGACAATACCGGCAAGAGACCCAGTACTTC. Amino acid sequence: CASSQGRQYRQETQYF.

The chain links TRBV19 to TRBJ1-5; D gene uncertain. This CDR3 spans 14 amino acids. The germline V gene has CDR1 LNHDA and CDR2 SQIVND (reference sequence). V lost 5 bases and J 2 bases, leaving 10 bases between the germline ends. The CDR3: CASSPYQGNQPQHF. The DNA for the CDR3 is TGTGCCAGTAGTCCATACCAGGGCAATCAGCCCCAGCATTTT.

The CDR3 reads CASSQGDFRDRETQYF. The CDR3 DNA sequence: TGTGCCAGCAGCCAAGGAGATTTTCGGGACAGGGAGACCCAGTACTTC. The chain links TRBV4-2 to TRBJ2-5; 8 nucleotides align to TRBD1. From germline, CDR1 is LGHNA and CDR2 YNFKEQ. V was clipped by 1 base and J by 5 bases; unmatched bases: 9. The CDR3 length is 16 residues.

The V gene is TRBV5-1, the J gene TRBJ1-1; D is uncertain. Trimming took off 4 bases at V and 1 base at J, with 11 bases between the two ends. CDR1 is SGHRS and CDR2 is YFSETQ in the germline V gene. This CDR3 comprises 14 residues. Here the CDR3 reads CASSLQPSNTEAFF. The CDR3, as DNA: TGCGCCAGCAGCCTACAGCCTTCGAACACTGAAGCTTTCTTT.

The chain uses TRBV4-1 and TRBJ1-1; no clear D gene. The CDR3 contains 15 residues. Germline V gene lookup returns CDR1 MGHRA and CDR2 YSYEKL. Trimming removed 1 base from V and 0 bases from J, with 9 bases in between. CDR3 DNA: TGCGCCAGCAGCCAAGTTCAGACGATGAACACTGAAGCTTTCTTT. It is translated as CASSQVQTMNTEAFF.

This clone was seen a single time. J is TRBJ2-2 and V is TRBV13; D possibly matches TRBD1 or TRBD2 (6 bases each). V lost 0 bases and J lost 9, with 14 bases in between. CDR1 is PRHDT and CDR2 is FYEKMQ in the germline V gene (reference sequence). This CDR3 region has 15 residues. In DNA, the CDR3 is TGTGCCAGCAGCTTAGGGACTAGGGGGACGAGGGAGCTGTTTTTT. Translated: CASSLGTRGTRELFF.

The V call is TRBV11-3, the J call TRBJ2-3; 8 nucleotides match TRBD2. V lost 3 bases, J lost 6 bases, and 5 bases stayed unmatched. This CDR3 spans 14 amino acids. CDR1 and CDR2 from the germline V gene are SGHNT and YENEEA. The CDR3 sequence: CASSLGLVLDTQYF. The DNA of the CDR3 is TGTGCCAGCAGCTTGGGACTAGTGCTGGATACGCAGTATTTT.